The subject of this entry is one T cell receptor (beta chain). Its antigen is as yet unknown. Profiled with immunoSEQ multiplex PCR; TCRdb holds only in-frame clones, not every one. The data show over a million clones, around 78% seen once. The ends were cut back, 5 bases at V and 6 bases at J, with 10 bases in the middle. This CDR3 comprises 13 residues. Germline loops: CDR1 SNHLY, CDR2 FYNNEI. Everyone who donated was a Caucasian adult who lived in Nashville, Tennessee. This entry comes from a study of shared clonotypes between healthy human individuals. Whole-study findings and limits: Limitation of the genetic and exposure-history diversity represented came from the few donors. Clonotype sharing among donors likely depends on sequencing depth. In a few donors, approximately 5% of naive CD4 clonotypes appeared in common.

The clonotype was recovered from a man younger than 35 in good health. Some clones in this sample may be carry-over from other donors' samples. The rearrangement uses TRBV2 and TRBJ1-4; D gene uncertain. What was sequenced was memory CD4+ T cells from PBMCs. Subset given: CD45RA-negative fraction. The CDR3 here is CASSPSVYEKLFF. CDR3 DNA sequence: TGTGCCAGCAGTCCGAGTGTATATGAAAAACTGTTTTTT.